The present TCR beta chain was sequenced within a study of T cells in tumors after PD-1 blockade. Clones were sequenced by immunoSEQ multiplex PCR, and TCRdb holds only the in-frame ones, with some missing. There are some 60,000 clones in the sample; around three quarters occur only once, and 10% to 15% lies in the top ten. The V and J ends lost 3 bases and 4 bases, in that order; junction bases with no gene match: 5. The CDR3 extends over 15 amino acids. Germline CDR1 LNHDA, CDR2 SQIVND (reference sequence). The sequence was collected from a human donor with basal cell carcinoma. The J gene is TRBJ2-2, the V gene TRBV19, with 7 nucleotides matching TRBD2. The sequenced sample was PBMCs, obtained before anti-PD-1 treatment. Here the CDR3 DNA reads TGTGCCAGTAGTATGGGGAGGGGCCGCACCGGGGAGCTGTTTTTT. It is translated as CASSMGRGRTGELFF.